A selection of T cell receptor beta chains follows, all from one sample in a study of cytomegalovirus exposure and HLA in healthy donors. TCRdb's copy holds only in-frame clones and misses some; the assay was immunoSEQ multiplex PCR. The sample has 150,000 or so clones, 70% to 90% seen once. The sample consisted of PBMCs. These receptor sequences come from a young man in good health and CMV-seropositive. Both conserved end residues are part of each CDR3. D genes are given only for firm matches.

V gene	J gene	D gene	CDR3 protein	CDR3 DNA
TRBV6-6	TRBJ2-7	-	CASRLTTTVPEQYF	TGTGCCAGCAGATTGACTACCACGGTTCCCGAGCAGTACTTC
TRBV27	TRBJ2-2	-	CASRGAGTNTGELFF	TGTGCCAGCAGAGGAGCCGGGACAAACACCGGGGAGCTGTTTTTT
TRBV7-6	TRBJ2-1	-	CASSPLRDTNYNEQFF	TGTGCCAGCAGCCCACTCCGGGACACGAACTACAATGAGCAGTTCTTC
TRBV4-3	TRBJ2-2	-	CASSRGVGGADTGELFF	TGCGCCAGCAGCCGAGGGGTTGGAGGGGCGGACACCGGGGAGCTGTTTTTT
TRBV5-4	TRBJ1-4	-	CASSLVGGKLFF	TGTGCCAGCAGCTTGGTGGGGGGGAAACTGTTTTTT
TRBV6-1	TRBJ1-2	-	CASSDSGWVGGYTF	TGTGCCAGCAGTGATTCGGGGTGGGTGGGAGGCTACACCTTC
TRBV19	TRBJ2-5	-	CASSIDWVAGKETQYF	TGTGCCAGTAGTATAGATTGGGTGGCGGGTAAAGAGACCCAGTACTTC
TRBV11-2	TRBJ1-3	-	CASSKGTHSGNTIYF	TGTGCCAGCAGCAAGGGGACTCACTCTGGAAACACCATATATTTT
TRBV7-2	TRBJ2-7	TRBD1	CASSSDRVVREQYF	TGTGCCAGCAGCTCGGACAGGGTGGTGAGGGAGCAGTACTTC
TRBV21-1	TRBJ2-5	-	CASMSVRLARYQETQYF	TGTGCCAGCATGTCAGTGAGACTAGCCCGGTACCAAGAGACCCAGTACTTC
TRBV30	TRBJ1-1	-	CAWIGVNTEAFF	TGTGCCTGGATAGGGGTGAACACTGAAGCTTTCTTT
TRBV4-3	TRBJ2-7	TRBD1	CASSPDRGRSYEQYF	TGCGCCAGCAGCCCCGACAGGGGGAGGTCCTACGAGCAGTACTTC